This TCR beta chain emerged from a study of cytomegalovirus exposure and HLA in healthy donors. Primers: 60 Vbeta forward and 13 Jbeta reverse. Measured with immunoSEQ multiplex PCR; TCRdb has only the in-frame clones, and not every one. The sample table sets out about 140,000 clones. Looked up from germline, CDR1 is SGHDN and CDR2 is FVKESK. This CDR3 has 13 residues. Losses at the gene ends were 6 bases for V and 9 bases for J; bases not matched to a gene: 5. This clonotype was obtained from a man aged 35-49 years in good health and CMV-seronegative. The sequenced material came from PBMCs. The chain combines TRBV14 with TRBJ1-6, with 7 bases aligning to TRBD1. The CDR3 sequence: CASRGQRISPLHF. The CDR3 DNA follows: TGTGCCAGCAGGGGACAGCGAATTTCACCCCTCCACTTT.